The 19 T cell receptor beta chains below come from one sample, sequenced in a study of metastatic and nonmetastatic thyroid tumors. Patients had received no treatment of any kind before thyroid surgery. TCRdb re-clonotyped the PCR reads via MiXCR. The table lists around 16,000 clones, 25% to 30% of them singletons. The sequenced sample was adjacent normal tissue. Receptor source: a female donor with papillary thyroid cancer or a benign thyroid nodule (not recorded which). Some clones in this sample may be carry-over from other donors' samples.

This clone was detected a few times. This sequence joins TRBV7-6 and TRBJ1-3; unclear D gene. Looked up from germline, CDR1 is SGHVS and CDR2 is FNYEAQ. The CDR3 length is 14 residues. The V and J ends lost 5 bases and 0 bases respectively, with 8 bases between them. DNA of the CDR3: TGTGCCAGCAGCACCACAGTCTCTGGAAACACCATATATTTT. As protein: CASSTTVSGNTIYF.

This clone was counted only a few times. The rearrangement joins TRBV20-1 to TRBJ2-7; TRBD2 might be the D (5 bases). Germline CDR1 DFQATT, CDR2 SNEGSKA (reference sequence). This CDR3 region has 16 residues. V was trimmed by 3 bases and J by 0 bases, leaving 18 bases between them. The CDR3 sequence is CSASPTKADSSYEQYF. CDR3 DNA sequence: TGCAGTGCTAGCCCGACGAAAGCGGATAGCTCCTACGAGCAGTACTTC.

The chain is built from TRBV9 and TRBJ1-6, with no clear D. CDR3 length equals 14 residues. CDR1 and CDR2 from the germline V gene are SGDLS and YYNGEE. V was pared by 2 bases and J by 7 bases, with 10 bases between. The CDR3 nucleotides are TGTGCCAGCAGCGTTAGGGTGGGAAATTCACCCCTCCACTTT. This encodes CASSVRVGNSPLHF.

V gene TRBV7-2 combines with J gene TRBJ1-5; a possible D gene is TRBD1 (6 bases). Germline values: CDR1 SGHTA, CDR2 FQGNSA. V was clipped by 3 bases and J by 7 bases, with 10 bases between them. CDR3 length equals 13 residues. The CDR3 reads CASSFQQGQPQHF. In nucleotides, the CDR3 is TGTGCCAGCAGCTTCCAACAGGGCCAGCCCCAGCATTTT.

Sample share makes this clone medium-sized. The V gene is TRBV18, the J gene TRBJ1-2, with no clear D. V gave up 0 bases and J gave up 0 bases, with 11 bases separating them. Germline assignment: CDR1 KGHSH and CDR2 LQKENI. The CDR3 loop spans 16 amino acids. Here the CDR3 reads CASSPPSSGANYGYTF. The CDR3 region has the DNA TGTGCCAGCTCACCACCTAGTAGTGGAGCTAACTATGGCTACACCTTC.

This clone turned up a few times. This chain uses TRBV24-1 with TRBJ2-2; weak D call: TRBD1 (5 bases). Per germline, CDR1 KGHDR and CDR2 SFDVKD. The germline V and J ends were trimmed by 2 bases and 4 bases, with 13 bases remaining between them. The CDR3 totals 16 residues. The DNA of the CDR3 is TGTGCCACCAGTGATTCCTCAGGGTATGGCACCGGGGAGCTGTTTTTT. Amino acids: CATSDSSGYGTGELFF.

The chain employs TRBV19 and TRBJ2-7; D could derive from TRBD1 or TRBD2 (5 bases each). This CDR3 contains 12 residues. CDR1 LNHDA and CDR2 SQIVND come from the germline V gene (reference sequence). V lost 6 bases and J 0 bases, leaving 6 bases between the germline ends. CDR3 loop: CASRGDSYEQYF. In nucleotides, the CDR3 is TGTGCCAGTAGGGGGGACTCCTACGAGCAGTACTTC.

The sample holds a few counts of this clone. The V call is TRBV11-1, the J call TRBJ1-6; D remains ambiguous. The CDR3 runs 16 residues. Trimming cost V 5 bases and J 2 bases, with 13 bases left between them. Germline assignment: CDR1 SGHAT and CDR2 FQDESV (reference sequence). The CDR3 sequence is CASSLGISPYNSPLHF. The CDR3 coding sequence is TGTGCCAGCAGCCTAGGGATTTCCCCCTATAATTCACCCCTCCACTTT.

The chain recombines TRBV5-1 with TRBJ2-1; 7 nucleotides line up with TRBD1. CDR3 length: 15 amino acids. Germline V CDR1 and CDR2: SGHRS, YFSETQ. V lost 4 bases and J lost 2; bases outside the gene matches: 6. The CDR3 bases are TGCGCCAGCAGCCGTCCGGGACAGCCCTACAATGAGCAGTTCTTC. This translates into CASSRPGQPYNEQFF.

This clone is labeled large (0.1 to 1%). The DNA for the CDR3 is TGCGCCAGCAGCCCCGGGAGGGGGCCTAATGGCTACACCTTC. Residues: CASSPGRGPNGYTF. The chain recombines TRBV4-3 with TRBJ1-2; 7 bases map to TRBD1. Per the germline V gene, CDR1 is LGHNA and CDR2 is YSLEER. V shed 4 bases, J shed 6 bases, and the junction held 8 bases outside the gene matches. The CDR3 consists of 14 residues.

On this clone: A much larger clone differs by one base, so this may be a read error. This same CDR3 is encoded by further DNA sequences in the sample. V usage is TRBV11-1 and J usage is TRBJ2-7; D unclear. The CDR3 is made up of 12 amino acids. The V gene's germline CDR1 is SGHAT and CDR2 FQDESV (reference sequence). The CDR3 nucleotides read TGTGCCAGCAGTCTTACCAACTACGAGCAGTACTTT. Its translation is CASSLTNYEQYF.

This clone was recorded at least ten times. CDR3: CASRPQASGNTIYF. CDR3 sequence (DNA): TGTGCCAGCAGGCCTCAGGCCTCTGGAAACACCATATATTTT. The chain links TRBV6-1 to TRBJ1-3; no clear D gene. CDR3 length equals 14 residues. V lost 6 bases and J lost 0, with 9 bases in between. CDR1 is MNHNS, CDR2 SASEGT, per germline.

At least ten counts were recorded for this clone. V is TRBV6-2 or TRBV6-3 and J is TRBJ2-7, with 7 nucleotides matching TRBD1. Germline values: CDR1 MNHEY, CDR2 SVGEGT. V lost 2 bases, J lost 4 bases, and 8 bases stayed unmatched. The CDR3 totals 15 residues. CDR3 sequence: CASSYPTGLSYEQYF. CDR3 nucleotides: TGTGCCAGCAGTTACCCGACAGGGCTTTCATACGAGCAGTACTTC.

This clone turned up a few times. CDR3 bases: TGTGCCAGCAGTGAGCGGGGGGGCACAGATACGCAGTATTTT. Protein: CASSERGGTDTQYF. J is TRBJ2-3 and V is TRBV6-1; 8 bases are a match to TRBD2. The V gene's germline CDR1 is MNHNS and CDR2 SASEGT. J lost 1 base, V lost 3 bases, and 0 bases had no gene match. This CDR3 comprises 14 residues.

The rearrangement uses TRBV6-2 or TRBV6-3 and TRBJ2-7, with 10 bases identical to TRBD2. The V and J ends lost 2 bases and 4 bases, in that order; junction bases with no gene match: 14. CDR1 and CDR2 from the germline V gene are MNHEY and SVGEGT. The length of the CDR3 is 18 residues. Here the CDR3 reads CASSYTSGTSISYYEQYF. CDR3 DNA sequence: TGTGCCAGCAGTTACACTAGCGGGACGTCCATCAGCTATTACGAGCAGTACTTC.

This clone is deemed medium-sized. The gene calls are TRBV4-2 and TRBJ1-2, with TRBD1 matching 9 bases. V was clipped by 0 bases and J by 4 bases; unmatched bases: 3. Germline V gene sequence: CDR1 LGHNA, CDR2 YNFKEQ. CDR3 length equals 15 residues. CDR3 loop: CASSQDMGQGYGYTF. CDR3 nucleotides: TGTGCCAGCAGCCAAGATATGGGACAGGGCTATGGCTACACCTTC.

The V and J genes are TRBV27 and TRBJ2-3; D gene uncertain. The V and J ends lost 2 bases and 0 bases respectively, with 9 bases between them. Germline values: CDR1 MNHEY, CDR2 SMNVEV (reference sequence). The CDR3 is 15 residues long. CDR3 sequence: CASSLRTASTDTQYF. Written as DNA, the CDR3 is TGTGCCAGCAGTTTAAGGACGGCTAGCACAGATACGCAGTATTTT.

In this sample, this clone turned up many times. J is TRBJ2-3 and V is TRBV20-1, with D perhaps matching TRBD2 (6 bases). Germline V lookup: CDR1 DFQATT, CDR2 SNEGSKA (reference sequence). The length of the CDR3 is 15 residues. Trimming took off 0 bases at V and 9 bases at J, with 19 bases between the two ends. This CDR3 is CSARDQGPSGETQYF. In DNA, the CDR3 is TGCAGTGCTAGAGATCAGGGTCCTTCGGGGGAGACGCAGTATTTT.

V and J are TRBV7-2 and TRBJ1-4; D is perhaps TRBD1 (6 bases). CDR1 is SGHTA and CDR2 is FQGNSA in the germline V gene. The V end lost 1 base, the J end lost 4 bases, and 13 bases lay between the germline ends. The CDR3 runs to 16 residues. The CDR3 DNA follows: TGTGCCAGCAGCTTAGACCGGGGGCAAGTTAATGAAAAACTGTTTTTT. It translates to CASSLDRGQVNEKLFF.